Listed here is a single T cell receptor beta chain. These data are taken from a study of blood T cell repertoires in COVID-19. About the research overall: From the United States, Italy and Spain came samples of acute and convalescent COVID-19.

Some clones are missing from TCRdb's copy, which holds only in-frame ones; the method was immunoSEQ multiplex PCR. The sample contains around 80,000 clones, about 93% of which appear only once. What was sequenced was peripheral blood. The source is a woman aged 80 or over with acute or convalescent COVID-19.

The DNA of the CDR3 is TGCGCCAGCAGCCATCCGGGACAGGCTAATGAAAAACTGTTTTTT. It translates to CASSHPGQANEKLFF. The rearrangement uses TRBV4-1 and TRBJ1-4, with 8 bases that match TRBD1. This CDR3 region has 15 residues. With 3 bases clipped from V and 3 bases from J, the junction kept 3 bases outside the gene matches. CDR1 is MGHRA and CDR2 is YSYEKL in the germline V gene.